The rows below give T cell receptor beta chains drawn from one sample of a study of human CD8 memory T cell subsets. One entry per CDR3 protein, without DNA, is what TCRdb gives after re-calling the 5' RACE reads. Its table lists under 6,000 distinct CDR3 sequences. The sample consisted of CD8+ T cells from PBMCs. The receptors were sampled from a human donor in good health. Each CDR3 is given with its conserved first and last residue. Size values are once, few and many counts, or a class for expanded clones, and some rows have none.

V gene	J gene	clone size	CDR3 length	CDR3 protein
TRBV29-1	TRBJ2-2	medium-sized	16	CSVPAGGRMNTGELFF
TRBV3-1	TRBJ1-3	large	16	CASSQDLPNSGNTIYF
TRBV7-8	TRBJ2-2	-	19	CASSLARNPTGANTGELFF
TRBV4-2	TRBJ2-1	medium-sized	12	CASSHRDNEQFF
TRBV27	TRBJ2-1	medium-sized	15	CASSRTSGAYNEQFF
TRBV29-1	TRBJ2-3	-	15	CSVGTTYASTDTQYF
TRBV2	TRBJ2-2	medium-sized	18	CASSVRWQGALNTGELFF
TRBV27	TRBJ2-7	-	15	CASSPPGLAAYEQYF
TRBV6-5	TRBJ1-6	-	13	CASSGTGNSPLHF
TRBV20-1	TRBJ2-5	medium-sized	14	CSAWGLAGQETQYF
TRBV7-9	TRBJ2-7	-	14	CASSPPGQIYEQYF
TRBV6-1	TRBJ1-6	medium-sized	15	CASSGPQGGPSPLHF
TRBV15	TRBJ1-4	-	15	CATSRDNQANEKLFF
TRBV5-1	TRBJ1-2	-	14	CASSLTGGNYGYTF
TRBV27	TRBJ1-1	-	15	CASSLSTRAGTEAFF
TRBV12-3/TRBV12-4	TRBJ1-6	-	19	CASRYRVDPRSSYNSPLHF
TRBV12-3/TRBV12-4	TRBJ1-2	-	15	CASSLAGQGSYGYTF
TRBV20-1	TRBJ2-1	-	15	CSARLSSGGNNEQFF
TRBV12-3/TRBV12-4	TRBJ2-7	medium-sized	11	CASGVSYEQYF
TRBV25-1	TRBJ2-7	-	14	CASAPIGLGNEQYF
TRBV20-1	TRBJ2-7	-	14	CSARVVTSDYEQYF
TRBV12-3/TRBV12-4	TRBJ2-1	-	14	CASRKLAGGFEQFF
TRBV6-5	TRBJ2-3	-	17	CASSLISGGRGTDTQYF
TRBV11-2	TRBJ2-5	-	15	CASSLVVGQQETQYF
TRBV13	TRBJ2-5	-	15	CASSPRRQGGETQYF
TRBV7-9	TRBJ2-1	medium-sized	15	CASSLGAGAYNEQFF
TRBV12-3/TRBV12-4	TRBJ2-1	-	14	CASSLGSLYNEQFF
TRBV5-5	TRBJ1-1	medium-sized	14	CASIFGQGPTEAFF
TRBV10-1	TRBJ2-3	-	16	CASSEPTLGDTDTQYF